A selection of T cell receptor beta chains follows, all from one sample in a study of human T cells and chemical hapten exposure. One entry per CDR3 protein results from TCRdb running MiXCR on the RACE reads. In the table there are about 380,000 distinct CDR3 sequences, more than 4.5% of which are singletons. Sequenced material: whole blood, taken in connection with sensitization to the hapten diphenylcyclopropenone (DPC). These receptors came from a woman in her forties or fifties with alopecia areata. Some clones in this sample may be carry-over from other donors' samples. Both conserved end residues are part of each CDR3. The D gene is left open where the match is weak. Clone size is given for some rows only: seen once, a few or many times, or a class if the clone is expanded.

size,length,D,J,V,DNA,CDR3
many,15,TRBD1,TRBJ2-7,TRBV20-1,TGCAGTGCTTTTCATCTACGGACAGGGCAGTACGAGCAGTACTTC,CSAFHLRTGQYEQYF
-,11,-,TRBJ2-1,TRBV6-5,TGTGCCAGCAGTAAGAGCAGTGAGCAGTTCTTC,CASSKSSEQFF
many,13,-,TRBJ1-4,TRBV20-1,TGCAGTGCTAGTCAACAGGGAAAAGAGAAACTGTTTTTT,CSASQQGKEKLFF
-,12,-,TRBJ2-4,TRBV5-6,TGTGCCAGCAGCATGGGGAACATCCGAACCCACTTC,CASSMGNIRTHF
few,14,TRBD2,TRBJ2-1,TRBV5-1,TGCGCCAGCAGCACGGGGACTAGCGTAAATGAGCAGTTCTTC,CASSTGTSVNEQFF
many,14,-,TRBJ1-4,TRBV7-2,TGTGCCAGCAGCTTATCCGCAACTAATGAAAAACTGTTTTTT,CASSLSATNEKLFF
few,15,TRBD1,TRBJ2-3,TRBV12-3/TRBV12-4,TGTGCCAGCAGTTTGGGACAGGGTAACGCAGATACGCAGTATTTT,CASSLGQGNADTQYF
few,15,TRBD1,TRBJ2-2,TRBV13,TGTGCCAGCAGCGCCGGGACAGGGGGTATCGGGGAGCTGTTTTTT,CASSAGTGGIGELFF
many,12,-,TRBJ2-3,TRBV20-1,TGCAGTGCTAGAGAGAGTACGGATACGCAGTATTTT,CSARESTDTQYF
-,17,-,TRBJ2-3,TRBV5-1,TGCGCCAGCAGCTTCCCCCTGGCGGGGCCCAGCACAGATACGCAGTATTTT,CASSFPLAGPSTDTQYF
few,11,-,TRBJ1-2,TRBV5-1,TGCGCCAGCACAAGGGGGTATGGCTACACCTTC,CASTRGYGYTF
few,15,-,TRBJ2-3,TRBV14,TGTGCCAGCAGCCAAGGCCTTACTAGCACAGATACGCAGTATTTT,CASSQGLTSTDTQYF
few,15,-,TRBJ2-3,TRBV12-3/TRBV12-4,TGTGCCAGCAGTTTAATGGCCAGGGGATCAGATACGCAGTATTTT,CASSLMARGSDTQYF
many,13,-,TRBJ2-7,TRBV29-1,TGCAGCGCCGGCGCCGGCCACCCGGACGAGCAGTACTTC,CSAGAGHPDEQYF
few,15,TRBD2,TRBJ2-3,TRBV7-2,TGTGCCAGCAGCCCCCCACTAGCGTACACAGATACGCAGTATTTT,CASSPPLAYTDTQYF
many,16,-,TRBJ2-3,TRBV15,TGTGCCACCAGCAGGGTGAGGGATACTAGCACAGATACGCAGTATTTT,CATSRVRDTSTDTQYF
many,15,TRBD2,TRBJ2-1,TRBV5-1,TGCGCCAGCAGCGTGGGACTATCCACCTACAATGAGCAGTTCTTC,CASSVGLSTYNEQFF
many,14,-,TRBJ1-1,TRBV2,TGTGCCAGCAGTGAAACAGTGATGAACACTGAAGCTTTCTTT,CASSETVMNTEAFF
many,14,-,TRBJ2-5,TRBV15,TGTGCCACCAGCAGGGCATCCAGGGAGGAGACCCAGTACTTC,CATSRASREETQYF
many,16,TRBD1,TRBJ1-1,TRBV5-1,TGCGCCAGCAGCTTGAATCCGGGACAGGGGGACACTGAAGCTTTCTTT,CASSLNPGQGDTEAFF
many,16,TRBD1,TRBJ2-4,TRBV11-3,TGTGCCAGCAGCTTACGAACCCGACAGGGGAGTAACATTCAGTACTTC,CASSLRTRQGSNIQYF
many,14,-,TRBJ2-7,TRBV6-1,TGTGCCAGCAGACCCGGCCCCGGCGCCTACGAGCAGTACTTC,CASRPGPGAYEQYF